This entry lists 20 T cell receptor beta chains sequenced from one sample in a study of blood T cell repertoires in COVID-19. Produced via immunoSEQ multiplex PCR; TCRdb's table is partial and in-frame only. This table holds around 130,000 clones, around nine tenths found once. The source material was PBMCs or T cells enriched from blood (not recorded which). Every receptor here comes from a woman aged 50 to 60 who had recovered from COVID-19.

In its sample, this clone was seen a few times. The V call is TRBV4-1, the J call TRBJ1-5, with D hard to call. Germline V CDR1 and CDR2: MGHRA, YSYEKL. The CDR3 consists of 16 residues. Trimming left V 0 bases short and J 0 bases short, with 9 bases between. CDR3 DNA: TGCGCCAGCAGCCAAGAATTACAGAATAGCAATCAGCCCCAGCATTTT. It translates to CASSQELQNSNQPQHF.

The chain recombines TRBV28 with TRBJ1-5; weak D call: TRBD1 (5 bases). CDR1 MDHEN and CDR2 SYDVKM come from the germline V gene. V was shortened by 2 bases and J by 0 bases, with 17 bases between the two germline ends. The CDR3 extends over 18 amino acids. The CDR3, as DNA: TGTGCCAGCAGTTTACTGACAGATACAACGAATAGCAATCAGCCCCAGCATTTT. Its translation is CASSLLTDTTNSNQPQHF.

The chain is built from TRBV11-2 and TRBJ1-4, with 7 positions matching TRBD1. The length of the CDR3 is 13 residues. The V gene's germline CDR1 is SGHAT and CDR2 FQNNGV. J gave up 7 bases and V 7 bases, and 6 bases lay outside the gene matches. CDR3 bases: TGTGCCAGCACCCGGGACAGCCGTGAAAAACTGTTTTTT. Translation: CASTRDSREKLFF.

This clone was recorded a few times. The chain carries TRBV6-2 or TRBV6-3 and TRBJ2-5, with 8 bases identical to TRBD2. The CDR3 consists of 15 residues. Unmatched junction bases numbered 4, after V lost 4 bases and J lost 0 bases. The germline V gene encodes CDR1 MNHEY and CDR2 SVGEGT. The DNA for the CDR3 is TGTGCCAGCAGTTTACTAGCGGAGAACCAAGAGACCCAGTACTTC. It translates to CASSLLAENQETQYF.

The chain recombines TRBV27 with TRBJ2-3, with 11 bases identical to TRBD2. CDR1 and CDR2 (germline): MNHEY, SMNVEV (reference sequence). The length of the CDR3 is 19 residues. J gave up 4 bases and V 5 bases, and 17 bases lay outside the gene matches. The CDR3 bases are TGTGCCAGCAGTCCGTCGACTAGCGGGGAGTGGTATGCCGCAGATACGCAGTATTTT. Protein sequence: CASSPSTSGEWYAADTQYF.

The chain is built from TRBV5-8 and TRBJ2-1; D is uncertain. This CDR3 has 13 residues. Trimming stripped 2 bases from V and 6 bases from J, with 9 bases between. Germline V CDR1 and CDR2: SGHTS, YDEGEE. The CDR3 bases are TGTGCCAGCAGCTTCAACAGACGCAATGAGCAGTTCTTC. Protein product: CASSFNRRNEQFF.

This rearrangement joins TRBV10-3 to TRBJ2-7; D gene uncertain. Trimming pared 3 bases from V and 4 bases from J, leaving 10 bases between. Germline V gene lookup returns CDR1 ENHRY and CDR2 SYGVKD. CDR3 length: 13 amino acids. As DNA, the CDR3 is TGTGCCATCAGTGACCTACCAGGTTACGAGCAGTACTTC. Its translation is CAISDLPGYEQYF.

This chain connects TRBV7-9 to TRBJ2-2, with 8 nucleotides matching TRBD2. The germline gives CDR1 SEHNR, CDR2 FQNEAQ (reference sequence). This CDR3 is 15 amino acids long. V lost 5 bases, J lost 4 bases, and 6 bases stayed unmatched. The CDR3 sequence is CASSAISGATGELFF. As DNA, the CDR3 is TGTGCCAGCAGCGCGATTAGCGGGGCCACCGGGGAGCTGTTTTTT.

The chain employs TRBV6-5 and TRBJ2-1; 8 bases line up with TRBD2. Trimming at V came to 6 bases and at J to 2 bases, leaving 6 bases not matched to a gene. This CDR3 has 15 residues. CDR1 and CDR2 from the germline V gene are MNHEY and SVGAGI. CDR3 protein: CASRAGEGAYNEQFF. In nucleotides, the CDR3 is TGTGCCAGCAGAGCGGGGGAGGGCGCCTACAATGAGCAGTTCTTC.

V gene TRBV2 combines with J gene TRBJ1-5; unclear D gene. V lost 3 bases and J 8 bases, leaving 8 bases between the germline ends. This CDR3 comprises 12 residues. Germline V lookup: CDR1 SNHLY, CDR2 FYNNEI. CDR3 sequence: CASSESSEPQHF. DNA of the CDR3: TGTGCCAGCAGTGAGTCGTCGGAGCCCCAGCATTTT.

The chain couples TRBV19 to TRBJ2-2, with 10 bases fitting TRBD2. The junction had 15 bases not matched to a gene; V was cut back by 5 bases and J by 6 bases. This CDR3 is 18 amino acids long. Germline-derived CDR1 and CDR2 are LNHDA and SQIVND (reference sequence). CDR3 loop: CASSSVVVIAGGPGELFF. Here the CDR3 DNA reads TGTGCCAGTAGTTCGGTGGTCGTGATAGCGGGGGGCCCCGGGGAGCTGTTTTTT.

This chain links TRBV6-5 with TRBJ1-1, with 7 bases identical to TRBD1. The CDR3 is made up of 13 amino acids. CDR1 is MNHEY, CDR2 SVGAGI, per germline. Trimming at V came to 7 bases and at J to 3 bases, leaving 5 bases not matched to a gene. In nucleotides, the CDR3 is TGTGCCAGCACAACAGGGGCGGACACTGAAGCTTTCTTT. Its translation: CASTTGADTEAFF.

The chain has TRBV3-1 (or the pseudogene TRBV3-2) and TRBJ2-7; 9 positions match TRBD1. Germline lookup yields CDR1 LGHDT and CDR2 YNNKEL (reference sequence). The CDR3 contains 13 residues. After removal of 3 bases from V and 6 bases from J, the junction contained 3 bases not matched to a gene. Here the CDR3 DNA reads TGTGCCAGCAGCCAGACAGGGGGGCTCGAGCAGTACTTC. It translates to CASSQTGGLEQYF.

The V gene is TRBV2, the J gene TRBJ2-2, with D possibly being TRBD2 (6 bases). Trimming took off 7 bases at V and 0 bases at J, with 15 bases between the two ends. There are 16 residues in the CDR3. Per the germline V gene, CDR1 is SNHLY and CDR2 is FYNNEI. CDR3 in amino acids: CASKLTSSANTGELFF. The CDR3 DNA follows: TGTGCCAGCAAACTTACTAGCTCCGCGAACACCGGGGAGCTGTTTTTT.

About this clone itself: Within the sample, other DNA sequences also encode this same CDR3. This rearrangement joins TRBV19 to TRBJ1-2; maybe TRBD1 (6 bases). The germline V gene has CDR1 LNHDA and CDR2 SQIVND (reference sequence). V lost 0 bases and J 5 bases, leaving 10 bases between the germline ends. The CDR3 is 14 amino acids. The CDR3 protein is CASSIEAGVYGYTF. As DNA, the CDR3 is TGTGCCAGTAGTATAGAGGCAGGGGTATATGGCTACACCTTC.

The genes are TRBV4-3 and TRBJ1-2; the D is unclear. This CDR3 has 14 amino acids. Germline V CDR1 and CDR2: LGHNA, YSLEER. Trimming took 1 base from V and 8 from J, leaving 14 bases between them. The CDR3 coding sequence is TGCGCCAGCAGCCAAGGACACCCCGGGGAGGGCTACACCTTC. Protein: CASSQGHPGEGYTF.

The V call is TRBV2, the J call TRBJ1-6, with 7 bases identical to TRBD1. Germline V gives CDR1 SNHLY, CDR2 FYNNEI. V dropped 4 bases and J dropped 7; count of bases not matched to a gene: 4. CDR3 length: 14 amino acids. The CDR3 reads CASSGQGGNSPLHF. The DNA for the CDR3 is TGTGCCAGCAGTGGACAGGGCGGGAATTCACCCCTCCACTTT.

The chain employs TRBV11-3 and TRBJ2-1; 10 bases match TRBD2. This CDR3 region has 17 residues. Germline CDR1 reads SGHNT; CDR2 reads YENEEA. V dropped 1 base and J dropped 9; count of bases not matched to a gene: 12. The chain's CDR3 is CASSLVGPLAGVSEQFF. The CDR3 nucleotides read TGTGCCAGCAGCTTAGTCGGTCCGCTAGCGGGGGTCAGTGAGCAGTTCTTC.

The sample holds a few counts of this clone. This CDR3 is CASSERGVNTEAFF. CDR3 DNA sequence: TGTGCCAGCAGTGAAAGGGGTGTGAACACTGAAGCTTTCTTT. The rearrangement links TRBV2 to TRBJ1-1; weak D call: TRBD1 (5 bases). Trimming cost V 2 bases and J 0 bases, with 7 bases left between them. The CDR3 spans 14 residues. CDR1 is SNHLY and CDR2 is FYNNEI in the germline V gene.

The rearrangement links TRBV19 to TRBJ2-1; 9 bases line up with TRBD2. The ends lost 3 bases at V and 2 bases at J; junction bases unmatched: 14. CDR1 and CDR2 (germline): LNHDA, SQIVND (reference sequence). This CDR3 comprises 19 residues. The CDR3 spells CASSMLVAGARRPYNEQFF. The CDR3 DNA follows: TGTGCCAGTAGTATGCTAGTAGCGGGGGCCCGACGGCCCTACAATGAGCAGTTCTTC.